This TCR beta chain originates from a study of T cell repertoires in cytomegalovirus infection. This clonotype was seen just once. Its target is unknown. The germline gene is not matched at one end of the junction; a read error may be the cause. One entry per CDR3 protein, called by TCRdb with MiXCR from the reads. Here the sample spans 400,000 or so distinct CDR3 sequences, 15% to 20% being singletons. Germline V CDR1 and CDR2: SNHLY, FYNNEI. The CDR3 loop spans 13 amino acids. Study observations and caveats: Of the TCR beta families, the public ones yielded a cumulative frequency that identified carriers of CMV plus the relevant HLA.

The genes are TRBV2 and TRBJ2-7; TRBD1 is a possible D gene (7 bases). Sequenced sample: PBMCs. The clonotype originates from a human donor in good health (CMV status not recorded). Some clones in this sample may be carry-over from other donors' samples. Written as DNA, the CDR3 is TGTGCCAGCAGTGTTGACAGGGAGGCCGAGCAGTGCTTC. Amino acids: CASSVDREAEQCF. Drawing the rest from reference TRBV2 and TRBJ2-7, the complete variable domain is EPEVTQTPSHQVTQMGQEVILRCVPISNHLYFYWYRQILGQKVEFLVSFYNNEISEKSEIFDDQFSVERPDGSNFTLKIRSTKLEDSAMYFCASSVDREAEQCFGPGTRLTVT.